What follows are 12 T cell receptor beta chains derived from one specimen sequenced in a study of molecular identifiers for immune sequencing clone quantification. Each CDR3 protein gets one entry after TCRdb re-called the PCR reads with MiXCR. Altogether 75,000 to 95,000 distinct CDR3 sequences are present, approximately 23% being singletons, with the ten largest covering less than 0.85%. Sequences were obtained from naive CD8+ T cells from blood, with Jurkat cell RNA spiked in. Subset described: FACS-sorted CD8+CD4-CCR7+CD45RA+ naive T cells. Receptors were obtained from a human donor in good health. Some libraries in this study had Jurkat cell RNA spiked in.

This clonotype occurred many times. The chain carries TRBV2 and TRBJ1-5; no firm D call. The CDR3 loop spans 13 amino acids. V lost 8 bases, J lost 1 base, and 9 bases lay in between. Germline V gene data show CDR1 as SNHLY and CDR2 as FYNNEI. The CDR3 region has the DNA TGTGCCAGCGGTTCGGGCAGCAATCAGCCCCAGCATTTT. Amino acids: CASGSGSNQPQHF.

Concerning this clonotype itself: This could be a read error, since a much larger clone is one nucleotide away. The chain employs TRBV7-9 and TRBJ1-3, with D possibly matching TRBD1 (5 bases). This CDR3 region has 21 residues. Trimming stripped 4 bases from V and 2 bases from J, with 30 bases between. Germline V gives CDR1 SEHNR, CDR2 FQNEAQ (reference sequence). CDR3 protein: CASSSTRVTQKLLAAGNTIYF. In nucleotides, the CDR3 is TGTGCCAGCAGCTCCACCAGGGTAACCCAAAAACTGTTAGCGGCTGGAAACACCATATATTTT.

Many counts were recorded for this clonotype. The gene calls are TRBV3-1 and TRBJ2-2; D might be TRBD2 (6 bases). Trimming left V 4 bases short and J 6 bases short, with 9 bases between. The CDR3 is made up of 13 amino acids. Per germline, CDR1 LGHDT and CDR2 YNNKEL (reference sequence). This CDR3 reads CASSLQRAGELFF. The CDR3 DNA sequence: TGTGCCAGCAGCCTCCAGCGGGCCGGGGAGCTGTTTTTT.

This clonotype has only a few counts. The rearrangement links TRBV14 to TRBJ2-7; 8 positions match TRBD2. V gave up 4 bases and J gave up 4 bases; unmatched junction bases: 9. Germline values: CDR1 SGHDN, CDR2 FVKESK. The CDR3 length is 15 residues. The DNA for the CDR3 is TGTGCCAGCAGCCCCCTGGCGGGGGGCCAATACGAGCAGTACTTC. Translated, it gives CASSPLAGGQYEQYF.

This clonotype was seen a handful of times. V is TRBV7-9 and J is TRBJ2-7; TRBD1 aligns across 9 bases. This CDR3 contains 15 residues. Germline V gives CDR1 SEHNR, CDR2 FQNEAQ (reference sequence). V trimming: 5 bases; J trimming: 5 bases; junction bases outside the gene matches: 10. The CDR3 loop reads CASSARDRVINEQYF. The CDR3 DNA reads TGTGCCAGCAGCGCCCGGGACAGGGTTATCAACGAGCAGTACTTC. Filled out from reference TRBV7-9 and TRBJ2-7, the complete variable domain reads DTGVSQNPRHKITKRGQNVTFRCDPISEHNRLYWYRQTLGQGPEFLTYFQNEAQLEKSRLLSDRFSAERPKGSFSTLEIQRTEQGDSAMYLCASSARDRVINEQYFGPGTRLTVT.

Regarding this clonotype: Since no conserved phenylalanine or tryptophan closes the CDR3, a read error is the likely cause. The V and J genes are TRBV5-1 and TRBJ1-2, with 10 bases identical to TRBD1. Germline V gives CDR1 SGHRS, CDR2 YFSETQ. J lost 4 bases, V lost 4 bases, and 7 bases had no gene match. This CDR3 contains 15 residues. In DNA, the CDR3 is TGCGCCAGCAGCCAACGACAGGGGGCTAGCTATGGCTACACCTCC. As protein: CASSQRQGASYGYTS.

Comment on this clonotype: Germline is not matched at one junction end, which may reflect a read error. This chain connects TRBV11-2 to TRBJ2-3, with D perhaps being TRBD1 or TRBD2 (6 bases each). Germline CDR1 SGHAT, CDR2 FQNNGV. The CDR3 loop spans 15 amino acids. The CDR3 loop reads CASSLVGTRTDTRYF. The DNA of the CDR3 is TGTGCCAGCAGCTTAGTTGGGACTCGGACAGATACGCGGTATTTT.

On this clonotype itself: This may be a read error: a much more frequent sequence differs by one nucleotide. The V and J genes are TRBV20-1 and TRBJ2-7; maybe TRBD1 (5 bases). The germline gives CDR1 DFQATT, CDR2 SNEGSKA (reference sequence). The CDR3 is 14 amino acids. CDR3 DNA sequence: TGCAGTGCTAGGGACATCCAATCAACCTACGAGCAGCACTTC. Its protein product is CSARDIQSTYEQHF.

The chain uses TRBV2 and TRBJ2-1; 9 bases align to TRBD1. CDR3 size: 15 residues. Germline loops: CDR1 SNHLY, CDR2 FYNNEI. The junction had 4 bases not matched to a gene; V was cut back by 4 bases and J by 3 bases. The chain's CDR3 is CASSATGGGYNEQFF. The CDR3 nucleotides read TGTGCCAGCAGTGCAACAGGGGGCGGCTACAATGAGCAGTTCTTC.

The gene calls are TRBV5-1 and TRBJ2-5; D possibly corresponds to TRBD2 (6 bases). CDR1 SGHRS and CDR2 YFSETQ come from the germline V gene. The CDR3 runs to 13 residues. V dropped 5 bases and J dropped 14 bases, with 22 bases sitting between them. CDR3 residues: CASRSGPQETLYF. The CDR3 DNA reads TGCGCCAGCAGAAGCGGGCCCCAAGAGACCCTATACTTC. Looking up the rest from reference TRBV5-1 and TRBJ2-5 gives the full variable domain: KAGVTQTPRYLIKTRGQQVTLSCSPISGHRSVSWYQQTPGQGLQFLFEYFSETQRNKGNFPGRFSGRQFSNSRSEMNVSTLELGDSALYLCASRSGPQETLYFGPGTRLLVL.

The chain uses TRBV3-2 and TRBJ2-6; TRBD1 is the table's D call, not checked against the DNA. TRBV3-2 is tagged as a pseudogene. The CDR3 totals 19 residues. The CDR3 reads CASSQERTGTDSGANVLTF. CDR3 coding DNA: TGTGCCAGCAGCCAAGAAAGGACAGGGACTGACTCTGGGGCCAACGTCCTGACTTTC.

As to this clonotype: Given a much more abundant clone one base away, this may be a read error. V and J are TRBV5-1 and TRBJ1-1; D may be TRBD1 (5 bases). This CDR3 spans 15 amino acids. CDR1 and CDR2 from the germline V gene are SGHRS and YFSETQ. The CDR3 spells CASSLQVFMNTEASF. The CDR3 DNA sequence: TGCGCCAGCAGCCTACAGGTGTTCATGAACACTGAAGCTTCCTTT. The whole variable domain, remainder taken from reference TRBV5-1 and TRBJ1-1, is KAGVTQTPRYLIKTRGQQVTLSCSPISGHRSVSWYQQTPGQGLQFLFEYFSETQRNKGNFPGRFSGRQFSNSRSEMNVSTLELGDSALYLCASSLQVFMNTEASFGQGTRLTVV.